This TCR beta chain was captured by sequencing in a study of T cell responses to AZD1222 COVID-19 vaccine. Sequencing was performed with immunoSEQ multiplex PCR; in TCRdb, only in-frame clones are kept and a portion is missing. The sample contains fewer than 200,000 clones, approximately 90% of which appear only once. V was shortened by 4 bases and J by 3 bases, with 13 bases between the two germline ends. This CDR3 has 15 amino acids. In germline, CDR1 is LNHDA, CDR2 SQIVND (reference sequence). V usage is TRBV19 and J usage is TRBJ1-5, with D possibly matching TRBD1 (5 bases). The receptor's source is an adult in good health. The sequencing used peripheral blood, collected on day 0 of AZD1222 vaccination. In DNA form, the CDR3 reads TGTGCCAGTAGTACCAAAGACAGAAACAATCAGCCCCAGCATTTT. As protein: CASSTKDRNNQPQHF.